A selection of T cell receptor beta chains follows, all from one sample in a study of memory CD4+ T cells and cytomegalovirus serostatus. Using immunoSEQ multiplex PCR, the repertoire was profiled, and TCRdb retains in-frame clones only, with some absent. This repertoire shows about 57,000 clones, less than 85% found once; its top ten account for about 0.86%. Specimen: memory CD4+ T cells from blood. All receptors derive from an adult in good health and CMV-seronegative. The CDR3 runs from the conserved cysteine through the conserved F or W. D genes are given only for firm matches. The size of a clone is reported for some rows only, either as once, few or many, or as a class for expanded clones.

V gene: TRBV6-5
clone size: NA
D gene: NA
J gene: TRBJ1-1
CDR3 protein: CASRDISGQNPEAFF
CDR3 DNA: TGTGCCAGCAGAGATATCAGTGGACAGAATCCTGAAGCTTTCTTT

V gene: TRBV6-1
clone size: NA
D gene: NA
J gene: TRBJ1-2
CDR3 protein: CAGAHGAGGYTF
CDR3 DNA: TGTGCCGGGGCCCACGGAGCGGGTGGCTACACCTTC

V gene: TRBV7-3
clone size: NA
D gene: TRBD2
J gene: TRBJ2-3
CDR3 protein: CASRFLAGVGDTQYF
CDR3 DNA: TGTGCCAGCAGGTTCCTAGCGGGAGTAGGAGATACGCAGTATTTT

V gene: TRBV2
clone size: NA
D gene: NA
J gene: TRBJ1-2
CDR3 protein: CASSEELGSWAYGYTF
CDR3 DNA: TGTGCCAGCAGTGAAGAGTTGGGGAGTTGGGCGTATGGCTACACCTTC

V gene: TRBV19
clone size: NA
D gene: NA
J gene: TRBJ1-2
CDR3 protein: CASSLKGGPYGYTF
CDR3 DNA: TGTGCCAGTAGTTTAAAGGGAGGGCCCTATGGCTACACCTTC

V gene: TRBV10-3
clone size: NA
D gene: NA
J gene: TRBJ2-1
CDR3 protein: CAISAGDEQFF
CDR3 DNA: TGTGCCATCAGCGCAGGCGATGAGCAGTTCTTC

V gene: TRBV5-1
clone size: NA
D gene: NA
J gene: TRBJ1-1
CDR3 protein: CASSLAGRGEAFF
CDR3 DNA: TGCGCCAGCAGCTTGGCCGGGAGGGGTGAAGCTTTCTTT

V gene: TRBV28
clone size: NA
D gene: NA
J gene: TRBJ1-4
CDR3 protein: CASTPGGKHEKLFF
CDR3 DNA: TGTGCCAGCACCCCCGGGGGAAAGCATGAAAAACTGTTTTTT

V gene: TRBV7-2
clone size: NA
D gene: NA
J gene: TRBJ1-5
CDR3 protein: CASSSQHHQPQHF
CDR3 DNA: TGTGCCAGCAGCTCACAGCACCATCAGCCCCAGCATTTT

V gene: TRBV27
clone size: NA
D gene: TRBD1
J gene: TRBJ1-2
CDR3 protein: CASSRGTGSNYGYTF
CDR3 DNA: TGTGCCAGCAGTCGCGGGACAGGGAGCAACTATGGCTACACCTTC

V gene: TRBV5-5
clone size: NA
D gene: TRBD1
J gene: TRBJ2-7
CDR3 protein: CASSFGQAYYEQYF
CDR3 DNA: TGTGCCAGCAGCTTTGGACAGGCTTACTACGAGCAGTACTTC

V gene: TRBV5-1
clone size: NA
D gene: NA
J gene: TRBJ1-4
CDR3 protein: CASSLTAPNEKLFF
CDR3 DNA: TGCGCCAGCAGCTTGACAGCGCCTAATGAAAAACTGTTTTTT

V gene: TRBV28
clone size: NA
D gene: NA
J gene: TRBJ1-5
CDR3 protein: CASSSKTTPSQPQHF
CDR3 DNA: TGTGCCAGCAGTTCTAAGACAACTCCGAGTCAGCCCCAGCATTTT

V gene: TRBV19
clone size: NA
D gene: NA
J gene: TRBJ1-3
CDR3 protein: CASSPLETLGSNTIYF
CDR3 DNA: TGTGCCAGTAGTCCCCTGGAGACCCTAGGATCCAACACCATATATTTT

V gene: TRBV18
clone size: NA
D gene: NA
J gene: TRBJ1-5
CDR3 protein: CASSLDGNQPQHF
CDR3 DNA: TGTGCCAGCTCCCTCGACGGAAATCAGCCCCAGCATTTT

V gene: TRBV7-9
clone size: NA
D gene: NA
J gene: TRBJ2-2
CDR3 protein: CASSLGVGQATGELFF
CDR3 DNA: TGTGCCAGCAGCCTAGGGGTGGGGCAAGCCACCGGGGAGCTGTTTTTT

V gene: TRBV6-1
clone size: NA
D gene: NA
J gene: TRBJ2-7
CDR3 protein: CASSATRDRQYF
CDR3 DNA: TGTGCCAGCAGCGCCACACGGGATCGGCAGTACTTC

V gene: TRBV4-2
clone size: once
D gene: TRBD2
J gene: TRBJ2-7
CDR3 protein: CASSQAGGLAGTNFYEQYF
CDR3 DNA: TGTGCCAGCAGCCAGGCCGGGGGACTAGCGGGAACCAACTTCTACGAGCAGTACTTC

V gene: TRBV2
clone size: NA
D gene: TRBD1
J gene: TRBJ2-2
CDR3 protein: CATKRTGQNTGELFF
CDR3 DNA: TGTGCCACCAAAAGGACAGGTCAGAACACCGGGGAGCTGTTTTTT

V gene: TRBV10-1
clone size: NA
D gene: TRBD2
J gene: TRBJ2-1
CDR3 protein: CASSDPGLAINEQFF
CDR3 DNA: TGCGCCAGCAGTGACCCGGGACTAGCAATAAATGAGCAGTTCTTC

V gene: TRBV7-9
clone size: NA
D gene: TRBD2
J gene: TRBJ2-3
CDR3 protein: CASSSPAGGRADTQYF
CDR3 DNA: TGTGCCAGCAGCTCCCCAGCGGGAGGGCGGGCAGATACGCAGTATTTT

V gene: TRBV7-2
clone size: NA
D gene: NA
J gene: TRBJ2-5
CDR3 protein: CASSLVWGQETQYF
CDR3 DNA: TGTGCCAGCAGCTTAGTGTGGGGGCAAGAGACCCAGTACTTC

V gene: TRBV6-1
clone size: NA
D gene: NA
J gene: TRBJ1-1
CDR3 protein: CASSEGWTFF
CDR3 DNA: TGTGCCAGCAGTGAAGGTTGGACTTTCTTT

V gene: TRBV27
clone size: once
D gene: NA
J gene: TRBJ2-6
CDR3 protein: CASSLQTGANVLTF
CDR3 DNA: TGTGCCAGCAGTTTACAGACTGGGGCCAACGTCCTGACTTTC

V gene: TRBV5-1
clone size: NA
D gene: NA
J gene: TRBJ1-3
CDR3 protein: CASSLGHGDTIYF
CDR3 DNA: TGCGCCAGCAGCTTGGGGCACGGGGACACCATATATTTT

V gene: TRBV28
clone size: NA
D gene: TRBD1
J gene: TRBJ2-3
CDR3 protein: CASRQGGEDTQYF
CDR3 DNA: TGTGCCAGCAGACAGGGGGGTGAAGATACGCAGTATTTT

V gene: TRBV9
clone size: NA
D gene: NA
J gene: TRBJ2-1
CDR3 protein: CASSGTSSGKLF
CDR3 DNA: TGTGCCAGCAGCGGCACTAGCTCGGGTAAGCTCTTC

V gene: TRBV29-1
clone size: NA
D gene: NA
J gene: TRBJ1-3
CDR3 protein: CSVLGAGNTIYF
CDR3 DNA: TGCAGCGTTCTGGGGGCGGGAAACACCATATATTTT